The 13 T cell receptor beta chains below come from one sample, sequenced in a study of molecular identifiers for immune sequencing clone quantification. One entry per CDR3 protein, called by TCRdb with MiXCR from the PCR reads. The sample includes about 70,000 distinct CDR3 sequences, about a fifth of them seen just once. Specimen: naive CD8+ T cells from blood, with Jurkat cell RNA spiked in. The subset: FACS-sorted CD8+CD4-CCR7+CD45RA+ naive T cells. Source of these receptors: a human donor in good health. Some libraries in this study had Jurkat cell RNA spiked in.

At least ten counts were recorded for this clonotype. This chain joins TRBV20-1 and TRBJ2-7, with TRBD1 identical over 7 bases. CDR3 length: 12 residues. The J segment lost 2 bases and the V segment lost 7 bases, leaving 5 bases of the junction unmatched. Germline CDR1 is DFQATT and CDR2 is SNEGSKA (reference sequence). The CDR3 DNA follows: TGCAGTGGCCGGGACAGCACCTACGAGCAGTACTTC. This translates into CSGRDSTYEQYF.

The sample holds many counts of this clonotype. V is TRBV6-1 and J is TRBJ2-3; weak D call: TRBD1 (5 bases). This CDR3 comprises 15 residues. Per germline, CDR1 MNHNS and CDR2 SASEGT. With 0 bases removed from V and 0 bases from J, the gap between germline ends came to 7 bases. CDR3: CASSEARGSTDTQYF. CDR3 nucleotide sequence: TGTGCCAGCAGTGAAGCAAGGGGAAGCACAGATACGCAGTATTTT.

Notes on this clonotype: A junction boundary mismatches the germline segment, possibly from a read error. In DNA form, the CDR3 reads TGCAGCGTTGAAGACAGGGGGGAGGTTGTGGATACGCAGTATTTC. Its protein product is CSVEDRGEVVDTQYF. The V gene is TRBV29-1, the J gene TRBJ2-3; D is possibly TRBD1 (7 bases). The CDR3 is 15 residues long. CDR1 and CDR2 (germline): SQVTM, ANQGSEA.

This clonotype was counted at least ten times. V usage is TRBV11-3 and J usage is TRBJ2-2; tentative D call: TRBD1 (6 bases). V lost 11 bases to trimming and J lost 0 bases, with 10 bases between them. Germline lookup yields CDR1 SGHNT and CDR2 YENEEA. The CDR3 consists of 13 residues. In DNA, the CDR3 is TGTGCCGGTCGGACAGCGAACACCGGGGAGCTGTTTTTT. Its protein product is CAGRTANTGELFF.

This chain uses TRBV24-1 with TRBJ1-2, with D perhaps matching TRBD1 (5 bases). The CDR3 is made up of 16 amino acids. V lost 3 bases and J lost 8, with 21 bases in between. Germline V gene lookup returns CDR1 KGHDR and CDR2 SFDVKD. CDR3 DNA sequence: TGTGCCACCAGTGATCCCGACATCTCAGGGAAGCGAGGCTACACCTTC. It is translated as CATSDPDISGKRGYTF.

This rearrangement joins TRBV3-1 to TRBJ2-7, with 10 bases aligning to TRBD1. This CDR3 has 15 amino acids. V lost 2 bases and J lost 6; bases outside the gene matches: 7. Germline CDR1 is LGHDT and CDR2 is YNNKEL (reference sequence). The CDR3 DNA reads as TGTGCCAGCAGCCAACCCGGGACAGGGGATTTCGAGCAGTACTTC. Protein sequence: CASSQPGTGDFEQYF.

About this clonotype: This sequence may be a read error, since a much larger clone differs from it by one base. The CDR3 DNA is TGTGCCAGCAGCCAAAGCCGCGGGTGGACTGAAGCTTTCTTT. Protein sequence: CASSQSRGWTEAFF. The rearrangement joins TRBV3-1 to TRBJ1-1, with unresolved D. CDR1 and CDR2 (germline): LGHDT, YNNKEL (reference sequence). The CDR3 is made up of 14 amino acids. Trimming removed 2 bases at V and 5 bases at J, with 12 bases between.

The chain recombines TRBV24-1 with TRBJ1-1; a possible D gene is TRBD1 (6 bases). Trimming cost V 7 bases and J 1 base, with 9 bases left between them. This CDR3 comprises 13 residues. The V gene's germline CDR1 is KGHDR and CDR2 SFDVKD. The CDR3 is CATRNRANTEAFF. CDR3 sequence (DNA): TGTGCCACCAGGAACAGGGCGAACACTGAAGCTTTCTTT.

This clonotype was counted at least ten times. The CDR3: CASSQGPGSSDNEQFF. The DNA for the CDR3 is TGCGCCAGCAGCCAGGGACCAGGGTCAAGCGACAATGAGCAGTTCTTC. This chain connects TRBV4-3 to TRBJ2-1; perhaps D is TRBD1 or TRBD2 (5 bases each). CDR3 length: 16 residues. The V gene lost 3 bases and the J gene lost 5 bases, with 17 bases spanning the gap. Germline V gene sequence: CDR1 LGHNA, CDR2 YSLEER.

This clonotype has ten or more counts. The V and J genes are TRBV6-1 and TRBJ2-1; D possibly corresponds to TRBD2 (5 bases). V was shortened by 5 bases and J by 4 bases, with 9 bases between the two germline ends. The germline V gene encodes CDR1 MNHNS and CDR2 SASEGT. The CDR3 has 13 residues. The CDR3, as DNA: TGTGCCAGCAGTCAGACTATTTACAATGAGCAGTTCTTC. Translated: CASSQTIYNEQFF.

The table lists this clonotype with many counts. The V and J genes are TRBV27 and TRBJ2-7, with 12 bases identical to TRBD2. Germline CDR1 MNHEY, CDR2 SMNVEV (reference sequence). The CDR3 totals 17 residues. V was pared by 3 bases and J by 0 bases, with 6 bases of the junction left unmatched. Here the CDR3 reads CASSLGLAGSSSYEQYF. CDR3 bases: TGTGCCAGCAGTTTGGGACTAGCGGGTTCAAGCTCCTACGAGCAGTACTTC.

Details on this clonotype: A much larger clone sits a single nucleotide away, making a read error possible. The V call is TRBV6-5, the J call TRBJ2-3; 9 bases agree with TRBD2. The trim removed 11 bases at V and 3 bases at J, leaving 6 bases unmatched. This CDR3 is 13 amino acids long. In germline, CDR1 is MNHEY, CDR2 SVGAGI. The CDR3 nucleotides are TGTGCCGCGTGGCTAGCGGGAACAGATACGCAGTATTTT. The encoded protein is CAAWLAGTDTQYF.

The table lists this clonotype with many counts. The rearrangement uses TRBV11-3 and TRBJ1-2, with D possibly being TRBD1 (6 bases). Germline V gene lookup returns CDR1 SGHNT and CDR2 YENEEA. Trimming took 5 bases from V and 7 from J, leaving 14 bases between them. The CDR3 length is 13 residues. The CDR3 DNA reads as TGTGCCAGCAGCCCGCATGAGGGGGTTGGCTACACCTTC. Protein product: CASSPHEGVGYTF.